The following is a TCR beta chain sequence with its context. Its specificity is unknown. The method was immunoSEQ multiplex PCR; TCRdb's version includes in-frame clones alone and lacks a portion of them. The sample consists of 800,000 to 1,200,000 clones, around 78% of them appearing once. The source of the sample is a study of shared clonotypes between healthy human individuals. Overall study results and limits: Inspection by rarefaction showed sorted-subset sequencing to be incomplete despite large depth. Estimated richness values were generally larger in naive subsets than in memory subsets. Sharing across four donors was highest in naive CD4 (roughly 5%) and lowest in memory CD8 (roughly 0.4%).

V was clipped by 7 bases and J by 2 bases, with 12 bases between them. The CDR3 length is 15 residues. CDR1 and CDR2 (germline): MDHEN, SYDVKM. Sequencing was carried out using memory CD4+ T cells from PBMCs. This sample's subset: CD45RA-negative fraction. The receptor's source is a man aged 18 to 29 in good health. Some clones in this sample may be carry-over from other donors' samples. V is TRBV28 and J is TRBJ2-6; D gene unclear. The DNA for the CDR3 is TGTGCCAGCACCCTCGCCCCACCTGGGGCCAACGTCCTGACTTTC. It translates to CASTLAPPGANVLTF.